The 29 T cell receptor beta chains in this list originate from one sample, sequenced in a study of T cells in Graves' hyperthyroidism and ophthalmopathy. RNA transcripts provided the source from which TCR beta CDR3 regions were amplified. First-round RT-PCR of the TCR CDR3 relied on the HTBI primer set. TCRdb used MiXCR to reprocess the multiplex PCR reads, holding one entry per CDR3 protein. The data hold a few hundred thousand distinct CDR3 sequences, with roughly 18% observed a single time. The sample comprised blood. All receptors come from a man aged 18 to 30 with Graves' ophthalmopathy.

This clonotype showed up many times. The chain uses TRBV12-3 or TRBV12-4 and TRBJ2-5, with TRBD2 matching over 9 bases. Trimming took 3 bases from V and 5 from J; bases not matched to a gene: 4. The CDR3 spans 14 residues. CDR3: CASSFASGEETQYF. DNA of the CDR3: TGTGCCAGCAGTTTTGCTAGCGGGGAGGAGACCCAGTACTTC.

This chain joins TRBV20-1 and TRBJ1-2; TRBD1 matches 10 bases. Germline assignment: CDR1 DFQATT and CDR2 SNEGSKA (reference sequence). The CDR3 is 15 amino acids. Trimming removed 6 bases from V and 0 bases from J; junction bases left unmatched: 7. The CDR3 reads CSADPGQGTNYGYTF. The DNA of the CDR3 is TGCAGTGCCGACCCGGGACAGGGGACTAACTATGGCTACACCTTC.

The sample holds many counts of this clonotype. The rearrangement uses TRBV12-3 or TRBV12-4 and TRBJ2-2, with 8 bases identical to TRBD1. J was trimmed by 0 bases and V by 4 bases; bases with no gene match: 4. This CDR3 is 16 amino acids long. The CDR3 loop reads CASSSPGQANTGELFF. The CDR3 region has the DNA TGTGCCAGCAGTTCGCCGGGACAGGCGAACACCGGGGAGCTGTTTTTT.

The chain has TRBV15 and TRBJ1-4, with D maybe TRBD1 (5 bases). The CDR3 sequence is 15 residues long. V lost 5 bases and J lost 8, with 18 bases in between. CDR1 and CDR2 (germline): LNHNV, YYDKDF (reference sequence). CDR3 amino acids: CATSSLGAGMEKLFF. CDR3 coding DNA: TGTGCCACCAGCTCTCTAGGGGCCGGGATGGAAAAACTGTTTTTT.

This clonotype occurred many times. The J gene is TRBJ2-1, the V gene TRBV12-3 or TRBV12-4; D possibly corresponds to TRBD1 (5 bases). The CDR3 extends over 15 amino acids. V lost 6 bases and J 5 bases, leaving 17 bases between the germline ends. The CDR3 protein is CASRVLGPNDNEQFF. CDR3 nucleotide sequence: TGTGCCAGCAGAGTCTTGGGGCCGAATGACAATGAGCAGTTCTTC.

A few counts support this clonotype. The chain uses TRBV7-6 and TRBJ2-1; D perhaps matches TRBD1 (5 bases). V lost 5 bases, J lost 11 bases, and 13 bases lay in between. The CDR3 is 12 amino acids. The V gene's germline CDR1 is SGHVS and CDR2 FNYEAQ. The CDR3, as DNA: TGTGCCAGCAGCACGCCAGGGTTTCAGCAGTTCTTC. Encoded protein: CASSTPGFQQFF.

V usage is TRBV7-3 and J usage is TRBJ2-7; 13 bases map to TRBD2. The CDR3 extends over 17 amino acids. V shed 5 bases and J 5 bases; nucleotides not matched to a gene: 12. CDR1 and CDR2 (germline): SGHTA, FQGTGA. In nucleotides, the CDR3 is TGTGCCAGCAGCGAAACCGGGACTAGCGGGGCAGGGGACGAGCAGTACTTC. It encodes CASSETGTSGAGDEQYF. Full variable domain (remainder filled in from reference TRBV7-3 and TRBJ2-7): GAGVSQTPSNKVTEKGKYVELRCDPISGHTALYWYRQSLGQGPEFLIYFQGTGAADDSGLPNDRFFAVRPEGSVSTLKIQRTERGDSAVYLCASSETGTSGAGDEQYFGPGTRLTVT.

For the CDR3, the DNA is TGCGCCAGCAGCCGCTACCTTCAGGGGGCCGACTACGAGCAGTACTTC. Translation: CASSRYLQGADYEQYF. The chain uses TRBV4-1 and TRBJ2-7; 8 bases agree with TRBD1. The CDR3 is made up of 16 amino acids. V was clipped by 4 bases and J by 3 bases; unmatched bases: 11. Germline V gene sequence: CDR1 MGHRA, CDR2 YSYEKL.

The table lists this clonotype with a few counts. The chain links TRBV9 to TRBJ2-1; D ambiguous. Germline lookup yields CDR1 SGDLS and CDR2 YYNGEE. Trimming cost V 0 bases and J 4 bases, with 8 bases left between them. This CDR3 is built from 14 residues. Here the CDR3 reads CASSVVNSYNEQFF. CDR3 sequence (DNA): TGTGCCAGCAGCGTAGTTAACAGTTACAATGAGCAGTTCTTC.

The chain has TRBV10-3 and TRBJ1-2; D perhaps matches TRBD1 (6 bases). The CDR3 is 14 amino acids. The V gene's germline CDR1 is ENHRY and CDR2 SYGVKD. V was clipped by 0 bases and J by 5 bases, with 10 bases between them. This CDR3 reads CAISESGGGYGYTF. The DNA of the CDR3 is TGTGCCATCAGTGAGTCCGGAGGGGGGTATGGCTACACCTTC.

This clonotype was found a few times. The chain joins TRBV4-1 to TRBJ2-5; possibly TRBD1 for D (5 bases). The V and J ends lost 1 base and 4 bases respectively, with 10 bases between them. In germline, CDR1 is MGHRA, CDR2 YSYEKL. This CDR3 is built from 14 residues. For the CDR3, the DNA is TGCGCCAGCAGCCAAGGGTTAGGGGCAGAGACCCAGTACTTC. Translated: CASSQGLGAETQYF.

This clonotype was counted between two and nine times. The CDR3 DNA sequence: TGTGCCAGCAGTTACGCGGACATAACCCTAACGGACGAGCAGTACTTC. It yields the protein CASSYADITLTDEQYF. J is TRBJ2-7 and V is TRBV6-2 or TRBV6-3; the D gene is possibly TRBD1 (5 bases). Germline CDR1 is MNHEY and CDR2 is SVGEGT. The CDR3 totals 16 residues. Trimming removed 2 bases from V and 5 bases from J, with 19 bases in between.

Here the CDR3 reads CASSLGTSGGAGSDTQYF. The DNA of the CDR3 is TGTGCCAGCAGCCTCGGGACTAGCGGGGGGGCCGGGTCAGATACGCAGTATTTT. This chain links TRBV5-4 with TRBJ2-3; 16 bases line up with TRBD2. With V trimmed by 4 bases and J by 4 bases, 9 bases remained unmatched. The germline V gene has CDR1 SGHNT and CDR2 YYREEE (reference sequence). CDR3 length equals 18 residues.

As for this clonotype: A much larger clone lies one base from this, so it may be a read error. This rearrangement joins TRBV6-9 to TRBJ1-1; D is ambiguous. This CDR3 has 14 amino acids. Germline V gene data show CDR1 as MNHGY and CDR2 as SVAAGI. CDR3: CASSWETLNTKAFF. The CDR3, as DNA: TGTGCCAGCAGTTGGGAGACCCTGAACACTAAAGCTTTCTTT.

The chain has TRBV7-9 and TRBJ2-7; 7 nucleotides line up with TRBD1. V was clipped by 6 bases and J by 6 bases; unmatched bases: 14. CDR3 length: 15 residues. The germline CDR1 and CDR2 sequences are SEHNR and FQNEAQ (reference sequence). Written as DNA, the CDR3 is TGTGCCAGCAGTCTATACCGGGACAGACTCTCCGAGCAGTACTTC. This codes for CASSLYRDRLSEQYF.

This clonotype was counted at least ten times. The chain couples TRBV29-1 to TRBJ1-1; no clear D gene. V lost 6 bases, J lost 1 base, and 3 bases lay in between. This CDR3 has 10 residues. Per germline, CDR1 SQVTM and CDR2 ANQGSEA. CDR3 region: CSVRNTEAFF. The CDR3 DNA reads as TGCAGCGTCAGGAACACTGAAGCTTTCTTT.

This clonotype has ten or more counts. The chain couples TRBV2 to TRBJ1-4; 7 nucleotides match TRBD1. CDR1 and CDR2 from the germline V gene are SNHLY and FYNNEI. The junction had 4 bases not matched to a gene; V was cut back by 6 bases and J by 6 bases. The CDR3 runs to 13 residues. CDR3 protein: CASRRGTDEKLFF. In DNA, the CDR3 is TGTGCCAGCAGGAGGGGGACAGATGAAAAACTGTTTTTT.

In this sample, this clonotype turned up many times. The rearrangement links TRBV28 to TRBJ1-5; D remains ambiguous. CDR1 is MDHEN, CDR2 SYDVKM, per germline. This CDR3 contains 12 residues. V lost 5 bases to trimming and J lost 7 bases, with 9 bases between them. The CDR3 DNA follows: TGTGCCAGCAGTCAAAAGAAACAGCCCCAGCATTTT. Translation gives CASSQKKQPQHF. The whole variable domain, remainder taken from reference TRBV28 and TRBJ1-5, is DVKVTQSSRYLVKRTGEKVFLECVQDMDHENMFWYRQDPGLGLRLIYFSYDVKMKEKGDIPEGYSVSREKKERFSLILESASTNQTSMYLCASSQKKQPQHFGDGTRLSIL.

This clonotype was seen many times. This rearrangement joins TRBV3-1 to TRBJ2-5; D is ambiguous. V gave up 5 bases and J gave up 5 bases, with 15 bases separating them. CDR3 size: 14 residues. The V gene's germline CDR1 is LGHDT and CDR2 YNNKEL (reference sequence). The CDR3 sequence: CASSNMRGGETQYF. The DNA of the CDR3 is TGTGCCAGCAGCAACATGAGAGGTGGTGAGACCCAGTACTTC.

V is TRBV6-1 and J is TRBJ1-5, with D unresolved. The germline V gene encodes CDR1 MNHNS and CDR2 SASEGT. CDR3 length: 13 amino acids. V lost 6 bases and J lost 6, with 12 bases in between. The CDR3, as DNA: TGTGCCAGCAGCCCTAGCGGGCGTCAGCCCCAGCATTTT. It specifies CASSPSGRQPQHF.

Many counts were recorded for this clonotype. The chain is built from TRBV11-1 and TRBJ1-1, with D unresolved. The germline gives CDR1 SGHAT, CDR2 FQDESV (reference sequence). Trimming removed 1 base from V and 1 base from J, with 7 bases in between. The CDR3 contains 14 residues. CDR3 sequence: CASSLVPKNTEAFF. The CDR3 bases are TGTGCCAGCAGCTTAGTACCCAAGAACACTGAAGCTTTCTTT.

This clonotype was seen only a few times. The chain combines TRBV12-3 or TRBV12-4 with TRBJ1-5; 9 positions match TRBD1. The CDR3 length is 16 residues. V lost 5 bases and J lost 11; bases outside the gene matches: 16. The CDR3: CASSPLRDREVPSQHF. The CDR3 DNA reads as TGTGCCAGCAGTCCACTCCGGGACAGGGAGGTTCCGTCCCAGCATTTT.

The rearrangement uses TRBV6-1 and TRBJ2-5; 8 bases are shared with TRBD1. Trimming removed 2 bases from V and 5 bases from J; junction bases left unmatched: 4. The CDR3 runs 14 residues. Germline V gives CDR1 MNHNS, CDR2 SASEGT. The CDR3 region has the DNA TGTGCCAGCAGTGAACAGGGGGCTGGGGAGACCCAGTACTTC. It translates to CASSEQGAGETQYF.

This clonotype was counted many times. The J gene is TRBJ1-1, the V gene TRBV20-1; a possible D gene is TRBD1 (6 bases). The V and J ends lost 5 bases and 0 bases respectively, with 16 bases between them. The CDR3 totals 15 residues. Germline loops: CDR1 DFQATT, CDR2 SNEGSKA (reference sequence). The CDR3 loop is CSAPPPGQMNTEAFF. CDR3 nucleotide sequence: TGCAGTGCTCCCCCCCCCGGACAGATGAACACTGAAGCTTTCTTT.

This sequence joins TRBV24-1 and TRBJ2-2; no clear D gene. This CDR3 region has 12 residues. Per the germline V gene, CDR1 is KGHDR and CDR2 is SFDVKD. Deletions cut 9 bases from V and 2 bases from J, with 6 bases between. The CDR3 DNA follows: TGTGCCACCGGCCTCAACACCGGGGAGCTGTTTTTT. Translation: CATGLNTGELFF.

This clonotype was counted a single time. This rearrangement joins TRBV2 to TRBJ2-3, with TRBD1 matching over 7 bases. The junction had 8 bases not matched to a gene; V was cut back by 5 bases and J by 0 bases. Germline V gene data show CDR1 as SNHLY and CDR2 as FYNNEI. CDR3 length: 16 residues. The CDR3 DNA follows: TGTGCCAGCAGTCAGTCGGGACAGCCTAGCACAGATACGCAGTATTTT. This translates into CASSQSGQPSTDTQYF.

This clonotype appeared many times. V usage is TRBV12-3 or TRBV12-4 and J usage is TRBJ2-3, with a tentative D call TRBD1 (5 bases). The germline V and J ends were trimmed by 7 bases and 0 bases, with 11 bases remaining between them. The CDR3 is 14 amino acids. The CDR3: CASTPGQSTDTQYF. CDR3 bases: TGTGCCAGCACCCCCGGACAAAGCACAGATACGCAGTATTTT.

This chain connects TRBV5-1 to TRBJ2-2; 10 bases agree with TRBD2. Trimming at V came to 5 bases and at J to 5 bases, leaving 3 bases not matched to a gene. There are 14 residues in the CDR3. The germline gives CDR1 SGHRS, CDR2 YFSETQ. CDR3: CASRSGLATGELFF. The CDR3 region has the DNA TGCGCCAGCAGATCGGGACTAGCGACCGGGGAGCTGTTTTTT.

This clonotype was observed many times. This chain connects TRBV5-6 to TRBJ1-5; D is uncertain. Germline CDR1 SGHDT, CDR2 YYEEEE. This CDR3 has 16 amino acids. The V and J ends lost 2 bases and 2 bases respectively, with 14 bases between them. CDR3 residues: CASSFSGWAGNQPQHF. The CDR3 nucleotides read TGTGCCAGCAGCTTTTCCGGGTGGGCCGGCAATCAGCCCCAGCATTTT.